The 28 T cell receptor beta chains listed next were all sequenced from one sample in a study of CD8 T cells in ankylosing spondylitis. TCRdb re-derived calls from the 5' RACE reads in MiXCR, one entry per CDR3 protein. The sample consists of about 340,000 distinct CDR3 sequences, 14% to 15% of them appearing once. The sample consisted of blood, either unsorted or a sorted T cell fraction (not recorded which). The receptors originated from a male donor with ankylosing spondylitis or in good health (not recorded which).

This clonotype was counted only a few times. A junction boundary mismatches the germline segment, possibly from a read error. The chain carries TRBV12-3 or TRBV12-4 and TRBJ2-1, with 12 nucleotides matching TRBD2. The CDR3 sequence is 15 residues long. DNA of the CDR3: TGTGCCAGCAGTCTAGCGGGAGGGTTCGGGAATGAGCAGTTCTTC. This encodes CASSLAGGFGNEQFF.

This chain links TRBV21-1 with TRBJ2-7; the D call in the table, TRBD1, was not verified against the DNA. TRBV21-1 is noted as a pseudogene. This CDR3 is 17 amino acids long. Here the CDR3 DNA reads TGTGCCAGCAGCAAAATAGGGGACCCAGGGGGCGCGAACGAGCAGTACTTC. It is translated as CASSKIGDPGGANEQYF.

This clonotype was recorded a few times. J is TRBJ2-5 and V is TRBV5-1; 9 positions agree with TRBD1. Germline-derived CDR1 and CDR2 are SGHRS and YFSETQ. This CDR3 has 15 residues. Trimming cost V 2 bases and J 4 bases; bases outside gene matches: 6. CDR3 residues: CASSFSSTGGETQYF. The CDR3 coding sequence is TGCGCCAGCAGCTTTTCCTCGACAGGGGGAGAGACCCAGTACTTC.

V is TRBV2 and J is TRBJ1-2; D is unclear. The ends were cut back, 2 bases at V and 8 bases at J, with 18 bases in the middle. Germline V gene lookup returns CDR1 SNHLY and CDR2 FYNNEI. CDR3 size: 15 residues. The CDR3 DNA follows: TGTGCCAGCAGTGAACAGATTGTTCCCGCTCGGGGCTACACCTTC. Amino acid sequence: CASSEQIVPARGYTF.

The chain has TRBV21-1 and TRBJ2-5; the table calls TRBD2, which could not be checked here. TRBV21-1 is termed a pseudogene. This CDR3 is 12 amino acids long. CDR3 loop: CASSKRAETQYF. CDR3 coding DNA: TGTGCCAGCAGCAAGAGGGCAGAGACCCAGTACTTC.

This clonotype has only a few counts. V gene TRBV7-9 combines with J gene TRBJ2-7; 7 bases align to TRBD2. The CDR3 is 15 amino acids. Germline CDR1 SEHNR, CDR2 FQNEAQ (reference sequence). J lost 7 bases, V lost 5 bases, and 14 bases had no gene match. This CDR3 reads CASSLQAGLTGEQYF. CDR3 nucleotide sequence: TGTGCCAGCAGCCTCCAAGCGGGGCTTACGGGGGAGCAGTACTTC.

The chain has TRBV5-6 and TRBJ1-1; D call uncertain. Trimming removed 4 bases at V and 7 bases at J, with 17 bases between. The germline CDR1 and CDR2 sequences are SGHDT and YYEEEE. The CDR3 sequence is 14 residues long. The CDR3 region has the DNA TGTGCCAGCAGCCCCCGGCTCATCTGGGGTGAAGCTTTCTTT. It yields the protein CASSPRLIWGEAFF. The full variable domain, rest sourced from reference TRBV5-6 and TRBJ1-1, is DAGVTQSPTHLIKTRGQQVTLRCSPKSGHDTVSWYQQALGQGPQFIFQYYEEEERQRGNFPDRFSGHQFPNYSSELNVNALLLGDSALYLCASSPRLIWGEAFFGQGTRLTVV.

The rearrangement joins TRBV29-1 to TRBJ1-1; 9 positions match TRBD1. The trim removed 4 bases at V and 10 bases at J, leaving 4 bases unmatched. This CDR3 region has 11 residues. Germline CDR1 reads SQVTM; CDR2 reads ANQGSEA. CDR3 amino acids: CSVGTGVSAFF. The CDR3 coding sequence is TGCAGCGTTGGGACAGGGGTCTCAGCTTTCTTT.

This clonotype was counted between two and nine times. The chain recombines TRBV4-1 with TRBJ2-1, with 10 bases lining up with TRBD2. V lost 6 bases to trimming and J lost 6 bases; unmatched junction nucleotides: 11. Germline V gives CDR1 MGHRA, CDR2 YSYEKL. This CDR3 has 16 amino acids. CDR3 DNA: TGCGCCAGCAGGCCCCTCGAAGCGGGGGGGGTCAATGAGCAGTTCTTC. This gives the protein CASRPLEAGGVNEQFF.

V usage is TRBV4-2 and J usage is TRBJ2-5, with 8 bases lining up with TRBD2. Germline V CDR1 and CDR2: LGHNA, YNFKEQ. The CDR3 length is 18 residues. Trimming removed 0 bases from V and 4 bases from J; junction bases left unmatched: 13. The CDR3 loop is CASSQDLGRGGVRETQYF. As DNA, the CDR3 is TGTGCCAGCAGCCAAGACTTGGGACGGGGGGGCGTGAGAGAGACCCAGTACTTC.

The chain uses TRBV5-1 and TRBJ2-7, with D perhaps TRBD1 or TRBD2 (6 bases each). The V gene's germline CDR1 is SGHRS and CDR2 YFSETQ. The CDR3 consists of 14 residues. Trimming pared 4 bases from V and 6 bases from J, leaving 17 bases between. CDR3 sequence reads: CASSAGHTVSEQYF. The CDR3 nucleotides are TGCGCCAGCAGCGCGGGACACACGGTCTCCGAGCAGTACTTC.

This clonotype was counted many times. The chain joins TRBV14 to TRBJ2-1; 8 bases fit TRBD1. The CDR3 consists of 15 residues. V was pared by 6 bases and J by 2 bases, with 6 bases of the junction left unmatched. Germline V CDR1 and CDR2: SGHDN, FVKESK. CDR3 region: CASSSAGGTYNEQFF. In DNA form, the CDR3 reads TGTGCCAGCAGTTCCGCAGGGGGCACCTACAATGAGCAGTTCTTC.

The chain employs TRBV29-1 and TRBJ2-7, with 13 nucleotides matching TRBD2. CDR3 length: 15 amino acids. V dropped 5 bases and J dropped 4; count of bases not matched to a gene: 8. Germline V gives CDR1 SQVTM, CDR2 ANQGSEA. The CDR3 DNA is TGCAGCGTTATACTAGCGGGGGGGCATATATACGAGCAGTACTTC. This translates into CSVILAGGHIYEQYF.

This clonotype was counted only a few times. The chain links TRBV2 to TRBJ1-1, with unresolved D. The CDR3 runs to 14 residues. Germline V CDR1 and CDR2: SNHLY, FYNNEI. Trimming left V 6 bases short and J 5 bases short, with 16 bases between. The CDR3, as DNA: TGTGCCAGCAGAACCCAGGCTGTTTTAACTGAAGCTTTCTTT. Translated: CASRTQAVLTEAFF.

The genes are TRBV5-1 and TRBJ2-6; no clear D gene. CDR1 SGHRS and CDR2 YFSETQ come from the germline V gene. This CDR3 spans 15 amino acids. Trimming stripped 4 bases from V and 0 bases from J, with 8 bases between. The CDR3 region is CASSGDGSGANVLTF. The DNA for the CDR3 is TGCGCCAGCAGCGGTGACGGCTCTGGGGCCAACGTCCTGACTTTC.

This clonotype has a count of ten or more. The CDR3 loop reads CASSQGEYYEQYF. For the CDR3, the DNA is TGTGCCAGCAGTCAGGGGGAATACTACGAGCAGTACTTC. The rearrangement uses TRBV12-3 or TRBV12-4 and TRBJ2-7, with 7 bases aligning to TRBD1. CDR3 length: 13 amino acids. Unmatched junction bases numbered 4, after V lost 5 bases and J lost 3 bases.

The CDR3 is CASSLRFNLGGGNEQFF. CDR3 nucleotide sequence: TGTGCCAGCAGCTTACGGTTCAACTTAGGTGGCGGCAATGAGCAGTTCTTC. The chain carries TRBV7-2 and TRBJ2-1; D gene unclear. Germline-derived CDR1 and CDR2 are SGHTA and FQGNSA. CDR3 length: 17 amino acids. Trimming shortened V by 2 bases and J by 6 bases, and 20 bases separated the two germline ends.

V is TRBV5-1 and J is TRBJ2-2, with 11 bases that match TRBD2. The V segment lost 0 bases and the J segment 3 bases; nucleotides outside the gene matches: 4. Germline V gene lookup returns CDR1 SGHRS and CDR2 YFSETQ. This CDR3 spans 17 amino acids. The CDR3 sequence: CASSLATSGSDTGELFF. The CDR3 bases are TGCGCCAGCAGCTTGGCAACTAGCGGGAGTGACACCGGGGAGCTGTTTTTT.

This clonotype came up a few times. The V call is TRBV20-1, the J call TRBJ1-1; D unclear. The germline gives CDR1 DFQATT, CDR2 SNEGSKA (reference sequence). The CDR3 is 11 residues long. V was trimmed by 3 bases and J by 5 bases, leaving 7 bases between them. CDR3 DNA sequence: TGCAGTGCTAGCCGTAGGACTGAAGCTTTCTTT. This codes for CSASRRTEAFF.

The chain couples TRBV12-3 or TRBV12-4 to TRBJ1-5; D is uncertain. Trimming removed 6 bases at V and 5 bases at J, with 8 bases between. The CDR3 is 12 amino acids. The CDR3 loop reads CASSSEHQPQHF. DNA of the CDR3: TGTGCCAGCAGCTCGGAACATCAGCCCCAGCATTTT.

CDR3 in DNA: TGTGCCAGCAGCTTAGCTGGGACAGGGACCGACACTGAAGCTTTCTTT. It translates to CASSLAGTGTDTEAFF. This chain joins TRBV7-2 and TRBJ1-1; 9 bases line up with TRBD1. The J segment lost 3 bases and the V segment lost 0 bases, leaving 5 bases of the junction unmatched. This CDR3 contains 16 residues. Germline V gene data show CDR1 as SGHTA and CDR2 as FQGNSA.

V and J are TRBV20-1 and TRBJ2-4; D remains unclear. This CDR3 region has 13 residues. V lost 2 bases and J lost 7, with 12 bases in between. Per germline, CDR1 DFQATT and CDR2 SNEGSKA (reference sequence). The CDR3 loop is CSARQASGNIQYF. As DNA, the CDR3 is TGCAGTGCTAGACAGGCTAGTGGGAACATTCAGTACTTC.

The J gene is TRBJ1-4, the V gene TRBV11-2, with TRBD1 as a possible D gene (5 bases). The CDR3 is 16 amino acids. Trimming took 7 bases from V and 5 from J, leaving 20 bases between them. Germline values: CDR1 SGHAT, CDR2 FQNNGV. CDR3 nucleotides: TGTGCCAGCACCCACCGTTTACGGGACCCCAATGAAAAACTGTTTTTT. This encodes CASTHRLRDPNEKLFF. The full variable domain, with the rest looked up from reference TRBV11-2 and TRBJ1-4, is EAGVAQSPRYKIIEKRQSVAFWCNPISGHATLYWYQQILGQGPKLLIQFQNNGVVDDSQLPKDRFSAERLKGVDSTLKIQPAKLEDSAVYLCASTHRLRDPNEKLFFGSGTQLSVL.

This clonotype came up a few times. This chain joins TRBV25-1 and TRBJ1-6; 7 bases are a match to TRBD1. The length of the CDR3 is 15 residues. V gave up 1 base and J gave up 10 bases; unmatched junction bases: 7. Germline CDR1 and CDR2: MGHDK and SYGVNS. This CDR3 reads CASSEFQGGRSPLHF. For the CDR3, the DNA is TGTGCCAGCAGTGAATTCCAGGGGGGAAGATCACCCCTCCACTTT.

This clonotype was counted only a few times. V usage is TRBV3-1 and J usage is TRBJ2-2; no reliable D call. The CDR3 runs 15 residues. V gave up 0 bases and J gave up 7 bases, with 12 bases separating them. Germline V gene data show CDR1 as LGHDT and CDR2 as YNNKEL (reference sequence). The CDR3 nucleotides are TGTGCCAGCAGCCAAGAGATAGGGTTTAACGGGGAGCTGTTTTTT. Translating it yields CASSQEIGFNGELFF.

CDR3: CAWSRGTYEQYF. The CDR3 DNA follows: TGTGCCTGGAGTCGGGGGACCTACGAGCAGTACTTC. The chain combines TRBV30 with TRBJ2-7; possibly TRBD2 for D (6 bases). Germline assignment: CDR1 GTSNPN and CDR2 SVGIG (reference sequence). V gave up 2 bases and J gave up 2 bases, with 7 bases separating them. This CDR3 contains 12 residues.

The chain combines TRBV3-1 with TRBJ1-2; 7 nucleotides line up with TRBD1. The CDR3 loop spans 14 amino acids. Trimming removed 5 bases from V and 6 bases from J; junction bases left unmatched: 9. From germline, CDR1 is LGHDT and CDR2 YNNKEL (reference sequence). The CDR3 sequence is CASSNSLGQHGYTF. In DNA, the CDR3 is TGTGCCAGCAGCAATAGCCTGGGACAGCATGGCTACACCTTC.

This clonotype has just a few counts. The V and J genes are TRBV20-1 and TRBJ1-1; tentatively, D is TRBD1 (6 bases). The length of the CDR3 is 15 residues. Germline CDR1 DFQATT, CDR2 SNEGSKA (reference sequence). Trimming left V 1 base short and J 1 base short, with 13 bases between. As DNA, the CDR3 is TGCAGTGCTAGAGTGGGCCCGGGGGCGAACACTGAAGCTTTCTTT. Protein sequence: CSARVGPGANTEAFF.